Listed below are T cell receptor beta chains from one sample, sequenced in a study of T cell changes during pregnancy in multiple sclerosis. Sequenced by immunoSEQ multiplex PCR; TCRdb stores in-frame clones only, minus some. Seen here are 93,000 or so clones, roughly 90% observed once, and the top ten hold 0.8% to 0.95%. The source material was peripheral blood, sampled before pregnancy. The receptors shown here come from a female donor with multiple sclerosis, enrolled in a pregnancy study. Each CDR3 is given with its conserved first and last residue. A D gene is named only where the DNA matches it firmly. The size field is filled for only some rows; it gives once, few, many or a size class.

TRBV15	TRBD2	TRBJ2-3	.	TGTGCCACCAGCAGAGCCCGGGCTAGCGGGGGGTCGACAGATACGCAGTATTTT	CATSRARASGGSTDTQYF
TRBV5-1	.	TRBJ2-2	few	TGCGCCAGCAGCATGGACAGCTCCACCAACCGGGAGCTGTTTTTT	CASSMDSSTNRELFF
TRBV27	TRBD1	TRBJ2-1	.	TGTGCCAGCGCTAATGAACAGGGGGCGCCCTACAATGAGCAGTTCTTC	CASANEQGAPYNEQFF
TRBV11-1	TRBD2	TRBJ2-7	.	TGTGCCAGCAGCTTAGTCCACGGGAGGGAGTACGAGCAGTACTTC	CASSLVHGREYEQYF
TRBV5-4	TRBD1	TRBJ2-3	.	TGTGCCAGCAGCGTTACCGGACAGGGGAAATCAAAAGATACGCAGTATTTT	CASSVTGQGKSKDTQYF
TRBV7-7	.	TRBJ1-1	.	TGTGCCAGCAGCCCCGGGAACGGGGGCACTGAAGCTTTCTTT	CASSPGNGGTEAFF
TRBV5-4	TRBD2	TRBJ2-2	.	TGTGCCAGCAGCTTCAGCGGGGGGATCACCGGGGAGCTGTTTTTT	CASSFSGGITGELFF
TRBV20-1	.	TRBJ1-5	.	TGCAGTGTAGGGCAAGCACTAGCCCAGCATTTT	CSVGQALAQHF
TRBV7-9	TRBD2	TRBJ2-1	.	TGTGCCAGCAGCTCGAATCCGGGACTAGCGGGTGATAATGAGCAGTTCTTC	CASSSNPGLAGDNEQFF
TRBV6-1	.	TRBJ2-1	few	TGTGCCAGCAGGAGTAGGAGTGAGCAGTTCTTC	CASRSRSEQFF
TRBV9	.	TRBJ2-3	.	TGTGCCAGCAGCGTAGGTGGAGGGTCGGATACGCAGTATTTT	CASSVGGGSDTQYF
TRBV18	.	TRBJ2-3	.	TGTGCCAGCTCATCTTTCCCTATTGTGGGGGAGGGCACAGATACGCAGTATTTT	CASSSFPIVGEGTDTQYF
TRBV18	TRBD1	TRBJ2-6	.	TGTGCCAGCTCACCACGGGGACAGAGCCCGGGGGCCAACGTCCTGACTTTC	CASSPRGQSPGANVLTF
TRBV7-2	.	TRBJ2-5	once	TGTGCCAGCAGCTTAGGACTACCCTCTCAAGAGACCCAGTACTTC	CASSLGLPSQETQYF
TRBV12-5	.	TRBJ1-2	.	TGTGCTAGTGGTTTGGGGGCCGGAAATATAGGGGCTAACTATGGCTACACCTTC	CASGLGAGNIGANYGYTF
TRBV6-5	TRBD2	TRBJ2-7	.	TGTGCCAGCAGCCCGGGGGGATGGGACTACGAGCAGTACTTC	CASSPGGWDYEQYF
TRBV5-1	TRBD2	TRBJ2-2	.	TGCGCCAGCACCACGACTAGCGGGGGACTGAACACCGGGGAGCTGTTTTTT	CASTTTSGGLNTGELFF
TRBV4-3	TRBD1	TRBJ1-2	once	TGCGCCAGCAGCCAAGATGGGACAGGGGGCTACTATGGCTACACCTTC	CASSQDGTGGYYGYTF
TRBV18	.	TRBJ1-1	.	TGTGCCAGCTCACCGATCCGGGACACTGAAGCTTTCTTT	CASSPIRDTEAFF
TRBV19	TRBD1	TRBJ1-5	.	TGTGCCAGTAGAGTTGACAGGGGGAGCCAGCCCCAGCATTTT	CASRVDRGSQPQHF
TRBV30	TRBD2	TRBJ2-1	once	TGTGCCTGGAGCGGGGCGACTAGCGGGAGATTGGGCTCCTACAATGAGCAGTTCTTC	CAWSGATSGRLGSYNEQFF
TRBV2	TRBD1	TRBJ1-2	once	TGTGCCAGCCGGGGACAGAGGGCCTCCCCTGGCTACACCTTC	CASRGQRASPGYTF
TRBV7-2	TRBD2	TRBJ2-2	.	TGTGCCAGCAGGCTGGGACTAGCTTTTCAGGCCGGGGAGCTGTTTTTT	CASRLGLAFQAGELFF
TRBV4-1	.	TRBJ1-1	once	TGCGCCAGCAGCCCCTTCGGGGACACTCCGAACACTGAAGCTTTCTTT	CASSPFGDTPNTEAFF
TRBV5-8	TRBD1	TRBJ1-5	.	TGTGCCAGCAGCCACAGGGGTAGCAATCAGCCCCAGCATTTT	CASSHRGSNQPQHF
TRBV2	TRBD1	TRBJ1-2	.	TGTGCCAGCAGTGCGAGGACAGGGGACAACTATGGCTACACCTTC	CASSARTGDNYGYTF
TRBV19	.	TRBJ1-2	.	TGTGCCAGTAAAGACAGGACCTCTAACTATGGCTACACCTTC	CASKDRTSNYGYTF
TRBV4-2	TRBD2	TRBJ2-3	once	TGTGCCAGCAGCCCTTATTCTAGCGGCCCCGGGGAAGATACGCAGTATTTT	CASSPYSSGPGEDTQYF
TRBV5-1	.	TRBJ1-2	once	TGCGCCAGCAGCTTGGCTCTGACAGGCCATACGACTAACTATGGCTACACCTTC	CASSLALTGHTTNYGYTF
TRBV14	.	TRBJ2-7	.	TGTGCCAGCAGCCAAGGGGCGGCAGGGTGGGACGAGCAGTACTTC	CASSQGAAGWDEQYF
TRBV5-4	TRBD1	TRBJ2-5	.	TGTGCCGGCAGCTTGGACAGGGGCCCCCAAGAGACCCAGTACTTC	CAGSLDRGPQETQYF
TRBV6-1	TRBD2	TRBJ2-4	.	TGTGCCAGCAGTGGGACTAGCGGAGGGAACATTCAGTACTTC	CASSGTSGGNIQYF
TRBV4-2	.	TRBJ1-1	.	TGTGCCAGCAGCCAAATAGAGTTGAACACTGAAGCTTTCTTT	CASSQIELNTEAFF
TRBV5-1	.	TRBJ2-3	.	TGCGCCAGCAGTCCGGGAGAGGCAGATACGCAGTATTTT	CASSPGEADTQYF
TRBV4-2	TRBD1	TRBJ2-2	.	TGTGCCAGCAGCCAATCCGGGACAGGGAACACCGGGGAGCTGTTTTTT	CASSQSGTGNTGELFF
TRBV28	.	TRBJ1-2	.	TGTGCCAGCCGGGGGAGTGGCTACACCTTC	CASRGSGYTF
TRBV2	.	TRBJ2-7	.	TGTGCCAGCAGTGCGACCCTAGGCAGGGGGGCCTACGAGCAGTACTTC	CASSATLGRGAYEQYF
TRBV2	.	TRBJ2-5	.	TGTGCCAGCAGAGCAGGGACTGGATGGGAGACCCAGTACTTC	CASRAGTGWETQYF
TRBV29-1	.	TRBJ1-3	.	TGCAGCGTTGAACCCCTCCTAAACACCATATATTTT	CSVEPLLNTIYF
TRBV30	TRBD1	TRBJ2-3	.	TGTGCCTGGAGTGTATGGGCAGGGGGATCCACAGATACGCAGTATTTT	CAWSVWAGGSTDTQYF
TRBV5-8	.	TRBJ2-7	.	TGTGCCAGCAGCTTGGGAGGGCTCCGCCCTCCCTACGAGCAGTACTTC	CASSLGGLRPPYEQYF
TRBV28	.	TRBJ2-7	once	TGTGCCAGCAGTTTGGAGGGGGCGACTAAGCGGGAGTTCCCCTCCTACGAGCAGTACTTC	CASSLEGATKREFPSYEQYF
TRBV19	TRBD1	TRBJ1-4	.	TGTGCCAGTAGTTCTGAGACAGGGGGCGCGTGGACTAATGAAAAACTGTTTTTT	CASSSETGGAWTNEKLFF
TRBV27	.	TRBJ1-4	.	TGTGCCAGTCATCCTCGGGGAGCAACTAATGAAAAACTGTTTTTT	CASHPRGATNEKLFF
TRBV27	TRBD2	TRBJ2-2	.	TGTGCCAGCAGTTTTGGCGGGGGGCTAGGCTACACCGGGGAGCTGTTTTTT	CASSFGGGLGYTGELFF
TRBV11-2	.	TRBJ1-1	.	TGTGCCAGCAGCTTCCGGGACACTGAAGCTTTCTTT	CASSFRDTEAFF
TRBV4-3	TRBD1	TRBJ2-2	.	TGCGCCAGCAGCCGGTACAGGGGTACCCGAGCCGGGGAGCTGTTTTTT	CASSRYRGTRAGELFF
TRBV28	TRBD1	TRBJ2-1	.	TGTGCCAGCAGTTCCCGACAGGGTTACTACAATGAGCAGTTCTTC	CASSSRQGYYNEQFF
TRBV2	.	TRBJ1-1	.	TGTGCCAGCACCATCGGACTGGGTTTGACTGAAGCTTTCTTT	CASTIGLGLTEAFF
TRBV7-3	.	TRBJ2-7	once	TGTGCCAGCAGCTTTGGGGCGCCCCCCTACGAGCAGTACTTC	CASSFGAPPYEQYF
TRBV27	TRBD2	TRBJ2-7	.	TGTGCCAGCAGTTTATGGAGCGGGAGCTCCTACGAGCAGTACTTC	CASSLWSGSSYEQYF
TRBV19	.	TRBJ2-3	.	TGTGCCAGTAGTCCACGGCGGAAAGCCCAAGATACGCAGTATTTT	CASSPRRKAQDTQYF
TRBV27	TRBD1	TRBJ1-5	.	TGTGCCAGCAGTTTATTTGGGACAGGGGATCAGCCCCAGCATTTT	CASSLFGTGDQPQHF
TRBV6-1	TRBD2	TRBJ2-1	.	TGTGCCAGCAGTGGGGCGGGGGGGAGGAACAATGAGCAGTTCTTC	CASSGAGGRNNEQFF
TRBV7-9	TRBD2	TRBJ2-7	once	TGTGCCAGCAGCGCGCGGGGGACCTACGAGCAGTACTTC	CASSARGTYEQYF
TRBV5-1	.	TRBJ2-5	once	TGCGCCAGCAGCTTCGGCCAAGAGACCCAGTACTTC	CASSFGQETQYF